Following are 15 T cell receptor beta chains from one sample sequenced in a study of cytomegalovirus exposure and HLA in healthy donors. The data were produced by immunoSEQ multiplex PCR, yet TCRdb's version contains in-frame clones alone and is incomplete. The sample has 150,000 to 200,000 clones, approximately 89% seen once. The sequencing input was PBMCs. Source of these receptors: a woman under 30 in good health and CMV-seropositive.

The CDR3 sequence: CASSFRMRGLTEAFF. CDR3 nucleotides: TGTGCCAGCAGTTTCCGCATGAGGGGGCTGACTGAAGCTTTCTTT. The chain couples TRBV6-5 to TRBJ1-1; TRBD1 aligns across 7 bases. The V and J ends lost 4 bases and 5 bases, in that order; junction bases with no gene match: 10. CDR3 size: 15 residues. Looked up from germline, CDR1 is MNHEY and CDR2 is SVGAGI.

The CDR3: CAWSVTPGQAEFF. The CDR3 nucleotides are TGTGCCTGGAGTGTAACCCCAGGACAGGCGGAGTTCTTC. V and J are TRBV30 and TRBJ2-1, with 7 nucleotides matching TRBD1. This CDR3 contains 13 residues. Per germline, CDR1 GTSNPN and CDR2 SVGIG (reference sequence). The J segment lost 14 bases and the V segment lost 0 bases, leaving 10 bases of the junction unmatched. Complete variable domain (other parts from reference TRBV30 and TRBJ2-1): SQTIHQWPATLVQPVGSPLSLECTVEGTSNPNLYWYRQAAGRGLQLLFYSVGIGQISSEVPQNLSASRPQDRQFILSSKKLLLSDSGFYLCAWSVTPGQAEFFGPGTRLTVL.

The chain employs TRBV30 and TRBJ2-1; 11 bases map to TRBD2. V lost 1 base and J lost 9; bases outside the gene matches: 5. Per the germline V gene, CDR1 is GTSNPN and CDR2 is SVGIG (reference sequence). The CDR3 is made up of 14 amino acids. DNA of the CDR3: TGTGCCTGGAGTGCACTAGCGGGAGTAGTTGAGCAGTTCTTC. Translating gives CAWSALAGVVEQFF.

This chain links TRBV25-1 with TRBJ2-1, with 7 bases matching TRBD2. The CDR3 contains 17 residues. After removal of 2 bases from V and 3 bases from J, the junction contained 10 bases not matched to a gene. Germline lookup yields CDR1 MGHDK and CDR2 SYGVNS. The CDR3 is CASSETLSAGDYNEQFF. In nucleotides, the CDR3 is TGTGCCAGCAGTGAAACACTCTCTGCGGGGGACTACAATGAGCAGTTCTTC.

J is TRBJ2-3 and V is TRBV5-6; tentative D call: TRBD1 (6 bases). The CDR3 loop spans 16 amino acids. Germline V CDR1 and CDR2: SGHDT, YYEEEE. V lost 4 bases to trimming and J lost 5 bases, with 20 bases between them. CDR3 amino acids: CASSLGTQRFLDTQYF. CDR3 nucleotides: TGTGCCAGCAGCCTCGGGACACAGAGATTTTTAGATACGCAGTATTTT.

A single count supports this clone. The rearrangement uses TRBV6-1 and TRBJ2-7; no firm D call. With 8 bases removed from V and 0 bases from J, the gap between germline ends came to 11 bases. CDR1 is MNHNS, CDR2 SASEGT, per germline. The CDR3 covers 13 residues. This chain's CDR3 is CASFQAGSYEQYF. In DNA, the CDR3 is TGTGCCAGCTTCCAGGCCGGCTCCTACGAGCAGTACTTC.

The rearrangement joins TRBV7-3 to TRBJ2-3; D unresolved. CDR3 size: 17 residues. V lost 2 bases, J lost 0 bases, and 15 bases lay in between. Germline V gene sequence: CDR1 SGHTA, CDR2 FQGTGA. The CDR3 nucleotides read TGTGCCAGCAGCTTATTCGGTATCCAGGCCAGCACAGATACGCAGTATTTT. It encodes CASSLFGIQASTDTQYF.

The V call is TRBV6-5, the J call TRBJ1-2; TRBD1 matches 10 bases. The V gene end was trimmed by 2 bases and the J gene end by 2 bases; junction bases not matched to a gene: 2. The CDR3 runs 15 residues. Germline V gene sequence: CDR1 MNHEY, CDR2 SVGAGI. In DNA form, the CDR3 reads TGTGCCAGCAGTTACCGGGGACAGGGGAACTATGGCTACACCTTC. Amino acids: CASSYRGQGNYGYTF.

V usage is TRBV5-1 and J usage is TRBJ2-1, with D unresolved. CDR1 is SGHRS and CDR2 is YFSETQ in the germline V gene. Trimming cost V 1 base and J 3 bases, with 8 bases left between them. This CDR3 region has 14 residues. CDR3 sequence: CASSLNEVYNEQFF. The DNA of the CDR3 is TGCGCCAGCAGCTTGAACGAGGTCTACAATGAGCAGTTCTTC.

This clone was seen more than once but under ten times. This chain uses TRBV4-1 with TRBJ2-5, with 9 positions matching TRBD1. Trimming removed 3 bases from V and 5 bases from J; junction bases left unmatched: 7. The CDR3 runs 15 residues. CDR1 is MGHRA and CDR2 is YSYEKL in the germline V gene. CDR3 residues: CASSQTGGRGETQYF. Here the CDR3 DNA reads TGCGCCAGCAGCCAGACAGGGGGGCGTGGGGAGACCCAGTACTTC.

The chain joins TRBV7-9 to TRBJ2-2, with 10 bases fitting TRBD2. The germline gives CDR1 SEHNR, CDR2 FQNEAQ (reference sequence). CDR3 length: 14 amino acids. V trimming: 10 bases; J trimming: 6 bases; junction bases outside the gene matches: 8. The CDR3: CAIARLAGAGELFF. CDR3 DNA sequence: TGTGCCATCGCCCGGCTAGCGGGAGCCGGGGAGCTGTTTTTT.

This clone was recorded only once. This chain connects TRBV27 to TRBJ2-2; the D is unclear. The V gene lost 7 bases and the J gene lost 2 bases, with 8 bases spanning the gap. CDR1 and CDR2 from the germline V gene are MNHEY and SMNVEV (reference sequence). This CDR3 is 13 amino acids long. CDR3 in DNA: TGTGCCAGCATTGAAACTAACACCGGGGAGCTGTTTTTT. Translating gives CASIETNTGELFF.

This chain joins TRBV15 and TRBJ2-2; D might be TRBD1 (5 bases). The CDR3 length is 14 residues. Trimming took off 9 bases at V and 1 base at J, with 12 bases between the two ends. Germline CDR1 LNHNV, CDR2 YYDKDF (reference sequence). The chain's CDR3 is CATPKDKNTGELFF. CDR3 DNA sequence: TGTGCCACTCCAAAGGACAAGAACACCGGGGAGCTGTTTTTT.

CDR3 sequence (DNA): TGTGCCAGCAGCTTAGACAGCCTCTACGAGCAGTACTTC. As protein: CASSLDSLYEQYF. This chain uses TRBV7-2 with TRBJ2-7; D is unresolved. V was shortened by 1 base and J by 3 bases, with 7 bases between the two germline ends. This CDR3 contains 13 residues. Germline values: CDR1 SGHTA, CDR2 FQGNSA.

The chain combines TRBV7-6 with TRBJ2-2; D gene unclear. This CDR3 comprises 12 residues. Germline V CDR1 and CDR2: SGHVS, FNYEAQ. Between the trimmed V and J ends, which lost 4 bases and 7 bases, there was a span of 7 bases. The CDR3 DNA reads as TGTGCCAGCAGCTCCGCAGTCGGGGAGCTGTTTTTT. Translating gives CASSSAVGELFF.